This passage covers 5 T cell receptor beta chains from one sample sequenced in a study of monozygotic twins with inflammatory bowel disease. TCRdb reprocessed the 5' RACE reads and reports one entry per CDR3 protein, with no DNA. This listing includes roughly 100,000 distinct CDR3 sequences. Sequencing used blood. The receptor set was obtained from a human donor with ulcerative colitis or Crohn's disease, or a healthy co-twin of an affected twin (not recorded which).

This rearrangement joins TRBV7-2 to TRBJ1-4; TCRdb reports TRBD1, a call that lacks DNA to check it against. The CDR3 covers 14 residues. Germline V gene lookup returns CDR1 SGHTA and CDR2 FQGNSA. CDR3 region: CASSPGGSNEKLFF.

The J gene is TRBJ2-3, the V gene TRBV11-2. The CDR3 runs 12 residues. Germline V CDR1 and CDR2: SGHAT, FQNNGV. CDR3 residues: CASSLRTDTQYF.

The chain recombines TRBV6-5 with TRBJ2-5; TCRdb lists TRBD2, though no DNA is available to test this call. The CDR3 has 15 residues. Germline V gives CDR1 MNHEY, CDR2 SVGAGI. CDR3 sequence reads: CASSYQGTGPETQYF.

The V gene is TRBV5-4, the J gene TRBJ2-5; no DNA is available, so the TRBD1 call from TCRdb remains unchecked. The CDR3 covers 15 residues. In germline, CDR1 is SGHNT, CDR2 YYREEE (reference sequence). The CDR3 sequence: CASRGGPGNQETQYF.

The V call is TRBV7-2, the J call TRBJ2-2; TCRdb's D call of TRBD2 is untestable without DNA. CDR1 and CDR2 from the germline V gene are SGHTA and FQGNSA. CDR3 size: 15 residues. The CDR3 sequence: CASSRRLVDVGELFF.